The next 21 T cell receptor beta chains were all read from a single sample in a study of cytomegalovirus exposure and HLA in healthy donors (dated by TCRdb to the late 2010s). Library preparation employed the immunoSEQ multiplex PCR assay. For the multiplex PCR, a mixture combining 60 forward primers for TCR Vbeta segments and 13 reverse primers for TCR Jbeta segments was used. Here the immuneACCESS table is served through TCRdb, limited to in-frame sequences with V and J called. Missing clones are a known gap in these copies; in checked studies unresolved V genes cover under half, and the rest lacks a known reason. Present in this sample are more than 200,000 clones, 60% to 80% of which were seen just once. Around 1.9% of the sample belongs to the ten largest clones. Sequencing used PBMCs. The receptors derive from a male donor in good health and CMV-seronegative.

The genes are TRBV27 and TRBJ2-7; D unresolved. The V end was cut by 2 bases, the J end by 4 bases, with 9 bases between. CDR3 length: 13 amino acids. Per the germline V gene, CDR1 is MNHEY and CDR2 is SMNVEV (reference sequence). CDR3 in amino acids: CASSLPGRYEQYF. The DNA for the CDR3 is TGTGCCAGCAGTTTACCGGGTAGATACGAGCAGTACTTC.

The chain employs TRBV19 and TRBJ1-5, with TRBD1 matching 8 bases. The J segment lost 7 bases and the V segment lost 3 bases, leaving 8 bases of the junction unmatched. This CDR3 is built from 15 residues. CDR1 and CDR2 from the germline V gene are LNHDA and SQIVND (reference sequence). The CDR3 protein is CASSMGTGLRQPQHF. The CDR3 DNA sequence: TGTGCCAGTAGTATGGGGACAGGCCTGAGGCAGCCCCAGCATTTT.

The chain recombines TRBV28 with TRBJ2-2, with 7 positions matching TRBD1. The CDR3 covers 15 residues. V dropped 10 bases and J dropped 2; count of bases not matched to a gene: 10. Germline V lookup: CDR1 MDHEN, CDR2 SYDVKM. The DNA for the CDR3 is TGTGCCATCGAACCGGGACAGATAAACACCGGGGAGCTGTTTTTT. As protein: CAIEPGQINTGELFF.

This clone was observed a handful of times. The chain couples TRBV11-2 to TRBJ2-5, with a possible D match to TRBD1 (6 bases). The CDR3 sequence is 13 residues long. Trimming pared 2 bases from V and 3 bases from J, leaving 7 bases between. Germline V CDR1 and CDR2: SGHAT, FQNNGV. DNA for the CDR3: TGTGCCAGCAGCTTATGGACAGAAGAGACCCAGTACTTC. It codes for CASSLWTEETQYF.

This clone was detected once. DNA of the CDR3: TGTGCCAGTAGTTCCGATGGGGACACATATTCACCCCTCCACTTT. Amino acids: CASSSDGDTYSPLHF. V usage is TRBV19 and J usage is TRBJ1-6; TRBD1 is a possible D gene (6 bases). Germline V gene lookup returns CDR1 LNHDA and CDR2 SQIVND (reference sequence). The CDR3 covers 15 residues. The V end was cut by 5 bases, the J end by 8 bases, with 16 bases between.

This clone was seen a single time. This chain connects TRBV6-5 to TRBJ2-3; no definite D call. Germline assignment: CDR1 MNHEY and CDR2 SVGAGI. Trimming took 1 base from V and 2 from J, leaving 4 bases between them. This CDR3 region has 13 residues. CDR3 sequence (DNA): TGTGCCAGCAGTTACTTCTTCACAGATACGCAGTATTTT. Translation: CASSYFFTDTQYF.

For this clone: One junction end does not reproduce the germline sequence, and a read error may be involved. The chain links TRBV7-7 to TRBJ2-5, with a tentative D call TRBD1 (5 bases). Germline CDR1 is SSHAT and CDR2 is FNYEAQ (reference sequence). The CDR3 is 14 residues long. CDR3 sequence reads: CASSLKGYQETQYF. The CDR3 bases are TGTGCTAGCAGCTTAAAGGGGTACCAAGAGACCCAGTACTTC.

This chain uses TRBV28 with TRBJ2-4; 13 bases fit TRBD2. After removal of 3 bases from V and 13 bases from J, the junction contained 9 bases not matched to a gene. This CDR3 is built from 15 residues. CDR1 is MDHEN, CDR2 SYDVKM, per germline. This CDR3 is CASSFPGTSGDPQYF. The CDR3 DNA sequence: TGTGCCAGCAGTTTTCCCGGGACTAGCGGGGATCCCCAGTACTTC. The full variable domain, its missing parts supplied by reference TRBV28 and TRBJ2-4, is DVKVTQSSRYLVKRTGEKVFLECVQDMDHENMFWYRQDPGLGLRLIYFSYDVKMKEKGDIPEGYSVSREKKERFSLILESASTNQTSMYLCASSFPGTSGDPQYFGAGTRLSVL.

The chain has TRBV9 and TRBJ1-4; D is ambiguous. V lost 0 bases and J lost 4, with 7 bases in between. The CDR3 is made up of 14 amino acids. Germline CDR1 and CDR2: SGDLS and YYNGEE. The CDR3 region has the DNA TGTGCCAGCAGCGTAGGCGGAGTTAATGAAAAACTGTTTTTT. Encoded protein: CASSVGGVNEKLFF.

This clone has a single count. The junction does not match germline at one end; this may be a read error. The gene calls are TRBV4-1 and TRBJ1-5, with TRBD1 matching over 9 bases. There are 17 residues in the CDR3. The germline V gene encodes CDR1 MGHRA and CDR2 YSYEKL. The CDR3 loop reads CASSPSGTGRSNQPRHF. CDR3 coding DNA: TGCGCCAGCAGCCCCTCCGGGACAGGGAGGAGCAATCAGCCCCGGCATTTT.

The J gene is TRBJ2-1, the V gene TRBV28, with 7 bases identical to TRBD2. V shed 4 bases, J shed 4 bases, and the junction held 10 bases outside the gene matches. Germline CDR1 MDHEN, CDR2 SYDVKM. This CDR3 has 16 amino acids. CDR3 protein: CASSSSSGGGYNEQFF. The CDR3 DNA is TGTGCCAGCAGTTCCTCTAGCGGAGGCGGGTACAATGAGCAGTTCTTC.

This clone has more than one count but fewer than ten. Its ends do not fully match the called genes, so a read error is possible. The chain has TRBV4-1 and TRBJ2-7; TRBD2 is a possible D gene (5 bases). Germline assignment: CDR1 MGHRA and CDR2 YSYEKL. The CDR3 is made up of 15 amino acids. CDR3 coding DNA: TGTGCCAGCAGCCTCGGGAACCCCGGGGTCGACGAGCAGTACTTC. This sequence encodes CASSLGNPGVDEQYF.

Written as DNA, the CDR3 is TGTGCCAGCTCACCGAACAGAGCTAGCACAGATACGCAGTATTTT. Translated: CASSPNRASTDTQYF. The chain employs TRBV18 and TRBJ2-3; D gene unclear. From germline, CDR1 is KGHSH and CDR2 LQKENI. V was clipped by 3 bases and J by 0 bases, with 10 bases between them. The CDR3 has 15 residues. Looking up the rest from reference TRBV18 and TRBJ2-3 gives the full variable domain: NAGVMQNPRHLVRRRGQEARLRCSPMKGHSHVYWYRQLPEEGLKFMVYLQKENIIDESGMPKERFSAEFPKEGPSILRIQQVVRGDSAAYFCASSPNRASTDTQYFGPGTRLTVL.

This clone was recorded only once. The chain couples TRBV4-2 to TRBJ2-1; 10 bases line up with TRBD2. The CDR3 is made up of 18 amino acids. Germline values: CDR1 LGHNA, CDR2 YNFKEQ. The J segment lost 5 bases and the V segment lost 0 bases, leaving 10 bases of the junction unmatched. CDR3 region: CASSQDFAGLATNNEQFF. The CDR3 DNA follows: TGTGCCAGCAGCCAAGATTTTGCGGGACTAGCGACAAACAATGAGCAGTTCTTC.

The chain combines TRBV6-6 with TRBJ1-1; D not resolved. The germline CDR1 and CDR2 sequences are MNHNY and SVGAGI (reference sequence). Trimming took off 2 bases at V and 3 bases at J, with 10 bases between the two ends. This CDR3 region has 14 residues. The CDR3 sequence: CASSYPGIDTEAFF. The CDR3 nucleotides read TGTGCCAGCAGTTACCCGGGGATCGACACTGAAGCTTTCTTT.

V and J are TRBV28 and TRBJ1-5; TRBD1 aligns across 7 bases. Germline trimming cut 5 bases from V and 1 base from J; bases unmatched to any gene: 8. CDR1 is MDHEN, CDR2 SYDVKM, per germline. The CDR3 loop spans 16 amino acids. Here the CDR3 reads CASSEGRRGSNQPQHF. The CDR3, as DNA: TGTGCCAGCAGTGAAGGCCGCAGGGGGAGCAATCAGCCCCAGCATTTT.

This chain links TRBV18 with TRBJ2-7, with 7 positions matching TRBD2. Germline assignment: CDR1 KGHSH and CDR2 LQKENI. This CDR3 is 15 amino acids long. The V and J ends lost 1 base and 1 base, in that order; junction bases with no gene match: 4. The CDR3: CASSPRGGSSYEQYF. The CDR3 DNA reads TGTGCCAGCTCACCACGGGGCGGGAGTTCCTACGAGCAGTACTTC.

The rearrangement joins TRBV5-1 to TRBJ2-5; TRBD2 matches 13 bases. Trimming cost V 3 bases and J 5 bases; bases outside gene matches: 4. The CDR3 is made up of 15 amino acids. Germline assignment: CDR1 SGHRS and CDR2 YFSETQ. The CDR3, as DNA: TGCGCCAGCAGCTGGACTAGCGGGAGTCGGGAGACCCAGTACTTC. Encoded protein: CASSWTSGSRETQYF.

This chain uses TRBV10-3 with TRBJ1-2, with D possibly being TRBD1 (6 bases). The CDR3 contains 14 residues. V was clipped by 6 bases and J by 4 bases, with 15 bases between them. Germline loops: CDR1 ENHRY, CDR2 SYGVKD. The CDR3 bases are TGTGCCATCAGCGAAACGACAGGCAGCTATGGCTACACCTTC. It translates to CAISETTGSYGYTF.

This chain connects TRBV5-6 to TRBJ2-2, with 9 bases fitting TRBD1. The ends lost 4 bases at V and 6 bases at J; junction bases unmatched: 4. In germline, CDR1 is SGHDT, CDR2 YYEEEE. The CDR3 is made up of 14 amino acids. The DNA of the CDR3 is TGTGCCAGCAGCGTCGGACAGGGGCCCGGGGAGCTGTTTTTT. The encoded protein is CASSVGQGPGELFF.

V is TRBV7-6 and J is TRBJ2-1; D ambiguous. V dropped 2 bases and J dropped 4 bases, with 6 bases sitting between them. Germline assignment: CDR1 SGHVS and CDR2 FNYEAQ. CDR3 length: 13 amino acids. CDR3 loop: CASSLSVYNEQFF. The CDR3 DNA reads TGTGCCAGCAGCTTATCTGTATACAATGAGCAGTTCTTC.